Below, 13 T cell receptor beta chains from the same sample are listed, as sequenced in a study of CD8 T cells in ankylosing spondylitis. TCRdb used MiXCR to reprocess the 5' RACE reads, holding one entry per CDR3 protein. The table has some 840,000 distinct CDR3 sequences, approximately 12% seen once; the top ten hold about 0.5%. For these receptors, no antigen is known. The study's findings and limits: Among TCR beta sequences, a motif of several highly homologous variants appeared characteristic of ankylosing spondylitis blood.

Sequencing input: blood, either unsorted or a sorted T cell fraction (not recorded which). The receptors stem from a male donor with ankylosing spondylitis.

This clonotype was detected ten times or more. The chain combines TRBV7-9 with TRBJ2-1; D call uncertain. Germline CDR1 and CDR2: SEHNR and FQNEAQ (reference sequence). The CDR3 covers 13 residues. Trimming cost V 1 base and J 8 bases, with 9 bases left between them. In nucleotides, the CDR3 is TGTGCCAGCAGCTTAGTCCCGATGGATGAGCAGTTCTTC. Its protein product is CASSLVPMDEQFF.

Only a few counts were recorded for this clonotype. DNA of the CDR3: TGTGCCAGCAGCCCAATGGCGGGAGGGGTAACGCAGTATTTT. The encoded protein is CASSPMAGGVTQYF. The chain is built from TRBV7-2 and TRBJ2-3, with 9 bases fitting TRBD2. Germline V gives CDR1 SGHTA, CDR2 FQGNSA. Trimming at V came to 5 bases and at J to 9 bases, leaving 9 bases not matched to a gene. The CDR3 loop spans 14 amino acids.

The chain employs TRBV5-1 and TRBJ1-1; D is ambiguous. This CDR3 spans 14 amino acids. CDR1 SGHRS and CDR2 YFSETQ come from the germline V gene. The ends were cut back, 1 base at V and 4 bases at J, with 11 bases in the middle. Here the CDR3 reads CASSLLKGSTEAFF. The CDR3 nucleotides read TGCGCCAGCAGCTTGCTTAAGGGTAGCACTGAAGCTTTCTTT.

CDR3 protein: CASSLVLAGMAQYF. CDR3 DNA: TGTGCCAGCAGCTTAGTCCTAGCGGGAATGGCGCAGTATTTT. The chain carries TRBV7-9 and TRBJ2-3; TRBD2 agrees at 9 bases. The J segment lost 10 bases and the V segment lost 1 base, leaving 6 bases of the junction unmatched. Germline CDR1 and CDR2: SEHNR and FQNEAQ (reference sequence). This CDR3 comprises 14 residues.

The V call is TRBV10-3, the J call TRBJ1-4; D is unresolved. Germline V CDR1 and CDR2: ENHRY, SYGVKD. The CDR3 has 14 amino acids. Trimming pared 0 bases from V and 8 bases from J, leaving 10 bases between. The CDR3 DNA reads TGTGCCATCAGTGAGTCGACGGGGAGAGAAAAACTGTTTTTT. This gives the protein CAISESTGREKLFF.

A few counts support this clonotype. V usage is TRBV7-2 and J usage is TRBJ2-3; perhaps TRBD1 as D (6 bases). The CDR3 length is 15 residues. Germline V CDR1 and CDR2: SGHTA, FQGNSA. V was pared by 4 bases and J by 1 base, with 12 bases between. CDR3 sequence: CASSSQGWGTDTQYF. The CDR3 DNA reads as TGTGCCAGCAGCTCACAGGGTTGGGGCACAGATACGCAGTATTTT.

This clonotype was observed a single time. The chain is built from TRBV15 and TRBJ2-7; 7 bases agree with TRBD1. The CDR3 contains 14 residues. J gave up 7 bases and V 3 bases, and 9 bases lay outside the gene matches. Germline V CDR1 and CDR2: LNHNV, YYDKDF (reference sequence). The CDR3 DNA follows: TGTGCCACCAGCAGGTTCAGGGGGACGAGGGAGCAGTACTTC. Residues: CATSRFRGTREQYF.

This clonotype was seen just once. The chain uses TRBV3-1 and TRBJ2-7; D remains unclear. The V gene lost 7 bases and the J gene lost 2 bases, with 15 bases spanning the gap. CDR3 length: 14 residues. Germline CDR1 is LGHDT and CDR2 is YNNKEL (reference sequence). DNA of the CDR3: TGTGCCAGCACCCAGATCCCTGGGGCCTACGAGCAGTACTTC. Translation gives CASTQIPGAYEQYF.

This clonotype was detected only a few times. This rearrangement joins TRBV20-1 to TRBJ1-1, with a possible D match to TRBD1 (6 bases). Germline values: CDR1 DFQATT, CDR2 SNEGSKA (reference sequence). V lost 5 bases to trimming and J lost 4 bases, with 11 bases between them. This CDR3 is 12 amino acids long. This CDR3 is CSAYRGFTEAFF. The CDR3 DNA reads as TGCAGTGCTTATAGGGGGTTCACTGAAGCTTTCTTT.

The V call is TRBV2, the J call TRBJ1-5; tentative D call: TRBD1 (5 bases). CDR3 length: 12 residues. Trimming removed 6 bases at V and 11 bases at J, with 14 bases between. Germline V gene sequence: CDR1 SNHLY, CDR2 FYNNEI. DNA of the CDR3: TGTGCCAGCAGATCTTTCGGGGGGGCCCAGCATTTT. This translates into CASRSFGGAQHF.

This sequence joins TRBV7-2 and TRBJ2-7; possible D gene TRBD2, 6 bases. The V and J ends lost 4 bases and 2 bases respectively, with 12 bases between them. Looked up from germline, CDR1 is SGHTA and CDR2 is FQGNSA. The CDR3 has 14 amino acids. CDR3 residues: CASSWDWNTYEQYF. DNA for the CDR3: TGTGCCAGCAGCTGGGACTGGAACACCTACGAGCAGTACTTC.

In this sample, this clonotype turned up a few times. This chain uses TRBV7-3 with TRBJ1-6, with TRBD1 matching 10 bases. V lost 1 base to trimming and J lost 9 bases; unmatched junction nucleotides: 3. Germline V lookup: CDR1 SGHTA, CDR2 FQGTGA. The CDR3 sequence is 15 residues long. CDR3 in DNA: TGTGCCAGCAGCTTAAAAGGGACAGGGGCTTCACCCCTCCACTTT. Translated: CASSLKGTGASPLHF. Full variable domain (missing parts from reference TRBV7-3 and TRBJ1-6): GAGVSQTPSNKVTEKGKYVELRCDPISGHTALYWYRQSLGQGPEFLIYFQGTGAADDSGLPNDRFFAVRPEGSVSTLKIQRTERGDSAVYLCASSLKGTGASPLHFGNGTRLTVT.

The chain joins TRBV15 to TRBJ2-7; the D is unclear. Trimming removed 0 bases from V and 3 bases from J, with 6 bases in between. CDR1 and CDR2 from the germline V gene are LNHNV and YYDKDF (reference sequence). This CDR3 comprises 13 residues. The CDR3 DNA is TGTGCCACCAGCAGAGAGTTTGGCTACGAGCAGTACTTC. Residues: CATSREFGYEQYF. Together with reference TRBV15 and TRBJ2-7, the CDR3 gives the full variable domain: DAMVIQNPRYQVTQFGKPVTLSCSQTLNHNVMYWYQQKSSQAPKLLFHYYDKDFNNEADTPDNFQSRRPNTSFCFLDIRSPGLGDTAMYLCATSREFGYEQYFGPGTRLTVT.